Listed below are T cell receptor beta chains from one sample, sequenced in a study of OX40 agonist ivuxolimab in advanced cancers. Data came from immunoSEQ multiplex PCR; TCRdb stores just in-frame clones and leaves some out. The table lists roughly 75,000 clones, roughly 84% of them singletons, with approximately 6.5% in the top ten. The sequenced sample was CD4+ or CD8+ T cells sorted from blood, obtained in a trial of the OX40 agonist ivuxolimab. Receptors originate from an adult with an advanced solid tumor such as melanoma, head and neck, liver or kidney cancer. CDR3s include the opening cysteine and the closing phenylalanine or tryptophan. A D gene is named only where the DNA matches it firmly. Where a row states a size, it is once, few, many or the class of an expanded clone; other rows omit it.

TRBJ2-2	once	TRBV30	NA	CAWGNTGELFF	TGTGCCTGGGGAAACACCGGGGAGCTGTTTTTT
TRBJ2-2	NA	TRBV6-5	NA	CASSYSVNGELFF	TGTGCCAGCAGTTACTCTGTCAACGGGGAGCTGTTTTTT
TRBJ2-3	NA	TRBV23-1	TRBD1	CASSRADRGRISRDHGTDTQYF	TGCGCCAGCAGTCGAGCGGACAGGGGGCGTATTTCCCGCGATCACGGCACAGATACGCAGTATTTT
TRBJ2-7	NA	TRBV14	TRBD1	CPTGDHYEQYF	TGTCCCACAGGGGACCACTACGAGCAGTACTTC
TRBJ2-1	NA	TRBV19	TRBD1	CASSPGQGRNEQFF	TGTGCCAGTTCCCCGGGACAGGGACGCAATGAGCAGTTCTTC
TRBJ2-5	few	TRBV29-1	NA	CSVDFLEGPGETQYF	TGCAGCGTTGATTTCCTTGAAGGGCCCGGGGAGACCCAGTACTTC
TRBJ2-5	NA	TRBV19	NA	CASTPQQPRQETQYF	TGTGCCAGTACCCCCCAACAGCCCCGACAAGAGACCCAGTACTTC
TRBJ1-5	NA	TRBV16	TRBD1	CASRTGGLPQHF	TGTGCCAGCCGCACAGGGGGACTGCCCCAGCATTTT
TRBJ2-7	NA	TRBV7-6	NA	CASSSGRVKNEQYF	TGTGCCAGCAGCTCGGGACGAGTTAAGAACGAGCAGTACTTC
TRBJ1-6	NA	TRBV4-1	NA	CASRNEDRRGTPLHF	TGCGCCAGCAGGAACGAGGACCGCCGGGGAACACCCCTCCACTTT
TRBJ1-1	NA	TRBV18	NA	CASSPVGSGAFF	TGTGCCAGCTCACCAGTGGGGTCGGGAGCTTTCTTT
TRBJ2-1	once	TRBV7-9	TRBD2	CASSLPPEAGGHEQFF	TGTGCCAGCAGCTTACCCCCGGAAGCGGGGGGCCATGAGCAGTTCTTC
TRBJ2-3	NA	TRBV7-6	NA	CASSRGDTQYF	TGTGCCAGCAGCCGTGGGGACACGCAGTATTTT
TRBJ1-1	NA	TRBV30	NA	CALEAGYENTEAFF	TGTGCCTTGGAGGCAGGGTACGAGAACACTGAAGCTTTCTTT
TRBJ1-1	NA	TRBV30	NA	CAWSPGLGGTEAFF	TGTGCCTGGAGCCCAGGGTTGGGTGGCACTGAAGCTTTCTTT
TRBJ2-2	once	TRBV7-3	TRBD1	CASSSRTGAAGELFF	TGTGCCAGCAGCTCCCGGACAGGGGCGGCCGGGGAGCTGTTTTTT
TRBJ2-7	NA	TRBV7-9	NA	CASSPPGQLYEQYF	TGTGCCAGCAGCCCCCCAGGACAACTCTACGAGCAGTACTTC
TRBJ2-1	NA	TRBV5-1	TRBD1	CASSFRGQGSSNEQFF	TGCGCCAGCAGCTTCCGAGGACAGGGGAGTAGCAATGAGCAGTTCTTC
TRBJ2-1	NA	TRBV18	NA	CASSHREPTYNEQFF	TGTGCCAGCTCGCACAGGGAGCCCACCTACAATGAGCAGTTCTTC
TRBJ1-3	NA	TRBV9	NA	CASSVGAGRSGNTIYF	TGTGCCAGCAGCGTAGGGGCAGGGAGGTCTGGAAACACCATATATTTT
TRBJ1-5	NA	TRBV2	NA	CASSGQGFSQPQHF	TGTGCCAGCAGTGGGCAGGGTTTTAGTCAGCCCCAGCATTTT
TRBJ2-3	NA	TRBV7-3	TRBD2	CASSLGAGAQYF	TGTGCCAGCAGCTTAGGGGCGGGAGCGCAGTATTTT
TRBJ1-5	NA	TRBV4-1	TRBD1	CASSQGTGVGQPQHF	TGCGCCAGCAGCCAAGGGACAGGGGTTGGTCAGCCCCAGCATTTT
TRBJ2-7	NA	TRBV7-2	TRBD2	CASSAGRGVLYEQYF	TGTGCCAGCAGCGCTGGGCGGGGGGTCCTCTACGAGCAGTACTTC
TRBJ2-1	NA	TRBV7-3	TRBD2	CASSPGLAGEQFF	TGTGCCAGCAGCCCTGGACTAGCCGGCGAGCAGTTCTTC
TRBJ1-1	NA	TRBV7-2	NA	CASSFNRPNTEAFF	TGTGCCAGCAGCTTTAACAGACCGAACACTGAAGCTTTCTTT
TRBJ1-5	NA	TRBV19	NA	CASSLETTSNQPQHF	TGTGCCAGTAGTCTCGAGACCACTAGCAATCAGCCCCAGCATTTT
TRBJ1-6	NA	TRBV6-5	TRBD1	CASRPDRGNSPLHF	TGTGCCAGCAGACCGGACAGGGGTAATTCACCCCTCCACTTT
TRBJ1-5	NA	TRBV19	NA	CASHREGNQPQHF	TGTGCCAGTCACAGGGAGGGCAATCAGCCCCAGCATTTT